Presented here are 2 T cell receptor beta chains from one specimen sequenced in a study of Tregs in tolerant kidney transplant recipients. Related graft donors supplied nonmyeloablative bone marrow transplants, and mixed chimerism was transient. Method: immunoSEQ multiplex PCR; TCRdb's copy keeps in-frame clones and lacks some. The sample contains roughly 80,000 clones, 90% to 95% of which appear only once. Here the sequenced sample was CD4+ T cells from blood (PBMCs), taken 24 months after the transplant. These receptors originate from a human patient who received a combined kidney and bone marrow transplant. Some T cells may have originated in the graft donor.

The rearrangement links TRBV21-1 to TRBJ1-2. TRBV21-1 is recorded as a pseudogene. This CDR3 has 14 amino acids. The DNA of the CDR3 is TGTGCCAGCAGCGCCCCGGGTCAAGAGTTAGGCTACACCTTC. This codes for CASSAPGQELGYTF.

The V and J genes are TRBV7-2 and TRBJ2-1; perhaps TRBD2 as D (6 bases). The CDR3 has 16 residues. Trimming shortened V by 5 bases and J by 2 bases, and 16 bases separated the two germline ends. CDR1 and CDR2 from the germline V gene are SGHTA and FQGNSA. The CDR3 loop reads CASSPVGSGTYNEQFF. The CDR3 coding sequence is TGTGCCAGCAGCCCGGTTGGTAGCGGAACCTACAATGAGCAGTTCTTC.